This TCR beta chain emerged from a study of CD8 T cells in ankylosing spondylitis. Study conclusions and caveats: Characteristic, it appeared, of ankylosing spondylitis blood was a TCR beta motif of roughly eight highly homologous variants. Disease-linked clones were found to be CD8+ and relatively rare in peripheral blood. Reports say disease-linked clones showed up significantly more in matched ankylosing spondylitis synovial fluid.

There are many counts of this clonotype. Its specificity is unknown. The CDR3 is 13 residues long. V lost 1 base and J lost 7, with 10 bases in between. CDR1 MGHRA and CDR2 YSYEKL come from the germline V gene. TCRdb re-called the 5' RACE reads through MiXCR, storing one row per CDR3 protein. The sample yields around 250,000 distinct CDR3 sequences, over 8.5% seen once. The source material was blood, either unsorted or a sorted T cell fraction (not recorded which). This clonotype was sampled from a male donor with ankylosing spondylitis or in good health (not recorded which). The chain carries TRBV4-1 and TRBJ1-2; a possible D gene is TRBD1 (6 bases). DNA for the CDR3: TGCGCCAGCAGCCAAGTGCACAGGGTTGGCTACACCTTC. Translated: CASSQVHRVGYTF.